This TCR beta chain originates from a study of T cells in Graves' hyperthyroidism and ophthalmopathy. This clonotype was seen repeatedly, ten times or more. TCR beta CDR3 regions were amplified from RNA. A set of HTBI primers served as the primers for a first-round RT-PCR of the TCR CDR3. Via MiXCR, TCRdb re-called the multiplex PCR reads, giving one row per CDR3 protein. The sample consists of some 92,000 distinct CDR3 sequences, 35% to 45% of them appearing once. The CDR3 covers 14 residues. CDR1 is LNHDA and CDR2 is SQIVND in the germline V gene (reference sequence). Trimming took off 3 bases at V and 4 bases at J, with 11 bases between the two ends.

This clonotype originated in a woman aged 25 to 39 with Graves' hyperthyroidism. Specimen: peripheral blood or thyroid tissue (not recorded which). The J gene is TRBJ2-3, the V gene TRBV19; D call uncertain. The CDR3 protein is CASSMGTVADTQYF. For the CDR3, the DNA is TGTGCCAGTAGTATGGGTACAGTAGCAGATACGCAGTATTTT. The full variable domain, its missing parts supplied by reference TRBV19 and TRBJ2-3, is DGGITQSPKYLFRKEGQNVTLSCEQNLNHDAMYWYRQDPGQGLRLIYYSQIVNDFQKGDIAEGYSVSREKKESFPLTVTSAQKNPTAFYLCASSMGTVADTQYFGPGTRLTVL.